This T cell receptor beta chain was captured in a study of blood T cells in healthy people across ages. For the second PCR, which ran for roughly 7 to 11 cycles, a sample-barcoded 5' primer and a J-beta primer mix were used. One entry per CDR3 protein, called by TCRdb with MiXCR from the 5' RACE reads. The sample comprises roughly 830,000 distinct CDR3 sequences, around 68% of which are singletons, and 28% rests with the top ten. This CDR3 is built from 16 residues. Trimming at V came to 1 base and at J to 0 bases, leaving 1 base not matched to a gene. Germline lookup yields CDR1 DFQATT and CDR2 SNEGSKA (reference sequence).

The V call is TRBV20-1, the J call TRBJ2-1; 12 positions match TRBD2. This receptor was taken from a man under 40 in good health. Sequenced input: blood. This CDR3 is CSARGTSGTSYNEQFF. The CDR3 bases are TGCAGTGCTAGAGGGACTAGCGGGACCTCCTACAATGAGCAGTTCTTC.